This T cell receptor beta chain is drawn from a study of monozygotic twins with cystic fibrosis. Study-level points and caveats: Low clonality (median approximately 0.0095) suggested a mostly naive repertoire.

A note on this clone: Its antigen is not identified.

Produced via immunoSEQ multiplex PCR; TCRdb's table is partial and in-frame only. The sample lists around 29,000 clones; about 85% were seen once. The length of the CDR3 is 16 residues. Germline V CDR1 and CDR2: MGHRA, YSYEKL. Trimming took 7 bases from V and 1 from J; bases not matched to a gene: 12. The receptor comes from a girl aged 2 to 10 with cystic fibrosis. V and J are TRBV4-1 and TRBJ1-1, with 7 bases fitting TRBD1. The sequenced sample consisted of blood. CDR3 amino acids: CASKVPGGNRNTEAFF. CDR3 bases: TGCGCCAGCAAGGTCCCAGGGGGGAATAGGAACACTGAAGCTTTCTTT.